The clone carrying this T cell receptor (beta chain) occurred once. Its matching antigen is unknown. The data were taken from a study of PD-1 blockade in mismatch repair-deficient tumors. Study-level results: Rapid post-treatment expansion, then contraction, generally preceding radiologic response, marked tumor-resident clones.

All patients were mismatch repair deficient, assessed by either PCR or immunohistochemistry. The V gene lost 6 bases and the J gene lost 5 bases, with 14 bases spanning the gap. In germline, CDR1 is MNHEY, CDR2 SMNVEV (reference sequence). The CDR3 totals 14 residues. Libraries were prepared by immunoSEQ multiplex PCR; TCRdb keeps only in-frame clonotypes and omits some of them. Found here are 100,000 to 150,000 clones, roughly 86% of them singletons; the top ten hold about 14%. This sequence was found in an adult with mismatch repair-deficient cancer. The chain uses TRBV27 and TRBJ2-1; TRBD1 is a possible D gene (5 bases). This specimen consisted of peripheral blood, obtained 44 weeks after starting pembrolizumab. The CDR3 sequence is CASRKGRTHNEQFF. The CDR3, as DNA: TGTGCCAGCAGAAAGGGGCGGACACACAATGAGCAGTTCTTC.